One and the same sample provided the 15 T cell receptor beta chains below, sequenced in a study of shared clonotypes between healthy human individuals. Sequencing was performed with immunoSEQ multiplex PCR; in TCRdb, only in-frame clones are kept and a portion is missing. The sample holds 2 million to 2.5 million clones, approximately 94% seen once. The sequenced sample was naive CD4+ T cells sorted from blood. This sample's subset: CD45RA+ positively selected. Receptor source: a man between 18 and 35 years old in good health.

A remark on this clone: Other DNA sequences of this sample code for an identical CDR3. J is TRBJ2-2 and V is TRBV10-1; possible D gene TRBD2, 5 bases. V lost 3 bases and J 7 bases, leaving 9 bases between the germline ends. Germline CDR1 reads WNHNN; CDR2 reads SYGVQD (reference sequence). The CDR3 loop spans 13 amino acids. The DNA of the CDR3 is TGCGCCAGCAGTGAACGAGGGAACGGGGAGCTGTTTTTT. Amino acid sequence: CASSERGNGELFF.

As to this clone: This sample includes further DNA sequences coding for the same CDR3. V is TRBV10-3 and J is TRBJ2-5, with D maybe TRBD2 (6 bases). Germline CDR1 ENHRY, CDR2 SYGVKD. The germline V and J ends were trimmed by 0 bases and 0 bases, with 8 bases remaining between them. The CDR3 length is 15 residues. The CDR3 coding sequence is TGTGCCATCAGTGAGTCGGGGGGTTACCAAGAGACCCAGTACTTC. Its protein product is CAISESGGYQETQYF.

V and J are TRBV6-6 and TRBJ2-6; the D gene could be TRBD1 or TRBD2 (6 bases each). Germline loops: CDR1 MNHNY, CDR2 SVGAGI (reference sequence). Trimming cost V 3 bases and J 2 bases, with 8 bases left between them. This CDR3 is built from 15 residues. The CDR3 coding sequence is TGTGCCAGCAGTTATAGGGGGGCTGGGGCCAACGTCCTGACTTTC. This encodes CASSYRGAGANVLTF.

The chain employs TRBV12-5 and TRBJ2-7; 12 positions agree with TRBD1. V lost 4 bases to trimming and J lost 3 bases; unmatched junction nucleotides: 4. Germline V gives CDR1 LGHNT, CDR2 FRNRAP. The CDR3 is 15 residues long. CDR3 coding DNA: TGTGCTAGTGGTTGGGGGACAGGGGGCATCTACGAGCAGTACTTC. Its translation: CASGWGTGGIYEQYF.

The chain couples TRBV7-2 to TRBJ2-2; D ambiguous. V lost 1 base to trimming and J lost 2 bases, with 8 bases between them. This CDR3 spans 15 amino acids. In germline, CDR1 is SGHTA, CDR2 FQGNSA. CDR3 loop: CASSLVSYNTGELFF. Written as DNA, the CDR3 is TGTGCCAGCAGCTTAGTGAGCTATAACACCGGGGAGCTGTTTTTT.

The chain links TRBV28 to TRBJ1-6, with D possibly being TRBD1 (5 bases). CDR1 and CDR2 from the germline V gene are MDHEN and SYDVKM. The CDR3 runs to 17 residues. V was pared by 6 bases and J by 8 bases, with 23 bases between. The CDR3 nucleotides read TGTGCCAGCAGCCCCGGGACTGTCACTGGAGGGCATTCACCCCTCCACTTT. Translation: CASSPGTVTGGHSPLHF.

The chain recombines TRBV2 with TRBJ1-1; D unclear. CDR3 size: 13 residues. V dropped 2 bases and J dropped 4 bases, with 8 bases sitting between them. Germline V lookup: CDR1 SNHLY, CDR2 FYNNEI. The CDR3 region has the DNA TGTGCCAGCAGTGAAAGGTGGGGCACTGAAGCTTTCTTT. It is translated as CASSERWGTEAFF. The full variable domain, completed using reference TRBV2 and TRBJ1-1, is EPEVTQTPSHQVTQMGQEVILRCVPISNHLYFYWYRQILGQKVEFLVSFYNNEISEKSEIFDDQFSVERPDGSNFTLKIRSTKLEDSAMYFCASSERWGTEAFFGQGTRLTVV.

The rearrangement joins TRBV6-5 to TRBJ2-7; D uncertain. The CDR3 has 11 amino acids. CDR1 is MNHEY and CDR2 is SVGAGI in the germline V gene. V was clipped by 5 bases and J by 5 bases, with 7 bases between them. The CDR3 DNA is TGTGCCAGCAGTCGCAGTAACGAGCAGTACTTC. Translated: CASSRSNEQYF.

This clone was seen once. The DNA of the CDR3 is TGTGCCAGCAGCGTAGGAGTAGGGCTTAACACCGGGGAGCTGTTTTTT. Translation: CASSVGVGLNTGELFF. This sequence joins TRBV9 and TRBJ2-2; no clear D gene. The CDR3 spans 16 residues. The germline CDR1 and CDR2 sequences are SGDLS and YYNGEE. V was pared by 0 bases and J by 2 bases, with 11 bases between.

The chain joins TRBV27 to TRBJ2-3; D not resolved. Germline CDR1 reads MNHEY; CDR2 reads SMNVEV (reference sequence). The CDR3 consists of 15 residues. The V end lost 3 bases, the J end lost 0 bases, and 10 bases lay between the germline ends. CDR3 nucleotide sequence: TGTGCCAGCAGTTTTGCAGGTTGGAGCACAGATACGCAGTATTTT. Protein sequence: CASSFAGWSTDTQYF.

V and J are TRBV9 and TRBJ1-6, with no clear D. The germline gives CDR1 SGDLS, CDR2 YYNGEE. Deletions cut 3 bases from V and 7 bases from J, with 5 bases between. The CDR3 spans 12 residues. The chain's CDR3 is CASSARNSPLHF. The CDR3 DNA sequence: TGTGCCAGCAGCGCCCGCAATTCACCCCTCCACTTT.

The chain links TRBV5-1 to TRBJ2-3, with 13 bases aligning to TRBD2. CDR3 length: 16 residues. V lost 4 bases and J lost 2; bases outside the gene matches: 4. Per germline, CDR1 SGHRS and CDR2 YFSETQ. CDR3 DNA: TGCGCCAGCAGCCGACTAGCGGGAGGTGTCACAGATACGCAGTATTTT. Translated, it gives CASSRLAGGVTDTQYF.

This clone was seen only once. The chain employs TRBV9 and TRBJ1-1, with 8 positions matching TRBD1. The CDR3 contains 15 residues. V lost 5 bases and J lost 6; bases outside the gene matches: 12. The germline gives CDR1 SGDLS, CDR2 YYNGEE. CDR3 in DNA: TGTGCCAGCAGTCCAATTTCAGGGGGCTTCGCTGAAGCTTTCTTT. It specifies CASSPISGGFAEAFF.

The chain links TRBV9 to TRBJ2-1; possible D gene TRBD2, 6 bases. V dropped 0 bases and J dropped 1 base, with 17 bases sitting between them. From germline, CDR1 is SGDLS and CDR2 YYNGEE. The CDR3 extends over 18 amino acids. The CDR3 sequence is CASSVGSAGIGSYNEQFF. Here the CDR3 DNA reads TGTGCCAGCAGCGTAGGGAGTGCGGGAATCGGATCCTACAATGAGCAGTTCTTC.

This clone is a singleton in its sample. This sequence joins TRBV7-9 and TRBJ2-7, with D hard to call. The CDR3 has 11 residues. V dropped 5 bases and J dropped 5 bases, with 7 bases sitting between them. Germline CDR1 is SEHNR and CDR2 is FQNEAQ (reference sequence). CDR3 nucleotide sequence: TGTGCCAGCAGCCCCGGTGACGAGCAGTACTTC. Its translation is CASSPGDEQYF.